The 17 T cell receptor beta chains listed next were all sequenced from one sample in a study of blood T cell repertoires in COVID-19. This table comes from immunoSEQ multiplex PCR, and its TCRdb copy is limited to in-frame clones, with some not included. The sample lists some 250,000 clones, approximately 86% occurring once. Source material: peripheral blood. The receptors come from a woman in her 30s who had recovered from COVID-19.

The chain couples TRBV12-3 or TRBV12-4 to TRBJ2-7; unclear D gene. The CDR3 is 13 amino acids. Trimming removed 2 bases at V and 3 bases at J, with 8 bases between. The CDR3 loop is CASSLSTNYEQYF. For the CDR3, the DNA is TGTGCCAGCAGTTTATCAACTAACTACGAGCAGTACTTC.

V is TRBV11-2 and J is TRBJ1-1; 8 nucleotides agree with TRBD1. Unmatched junction bases numbered 6, after V lost 6 bases and J lost 3 bases. Germline CDR1 is SGHAT and CDR2 is FQNNGV. CDR3 size: 14 residues. The CDR3 DNA sequence: TGTGCCAGCAGTCGCGACAGGGGTGACACTGAAGCTTTCTTT. This codes for CASSRDRGDTEAFF.

V and J are TRBV6-4 and TRBJ1-6; TRBD1 agrees at 7 bases. The V gene's germline CDR1 is MRHNA and CDR2 SNTAGT. V shed 6 bases, J shed 7 bases, and the junction held 3 bases outside the gene matches. The CDR3 sequence is 13 residues long. The CDR3 bases are TGTGCCAGCAGAGGGACAGAGAATTCACCCCTCCACTTT. Residues: CASRGTENSPLHF.

This clone came up a few times. The chain is built from TRBV3-1 (or the pseudogene TRBV3-2) and TRBJ2-7, with 9 bases matching TRBD1. V was pared by 3 bases and J by 3 bases, with 6 bases of the junction left unmatched. Germline V gene data show CDR1 as LGHDT and CDR2 as YNNKEL (reference sequence). The CDR3 totals 15 residues. CDR3 residues: CASSHPGQGSYEQYF. As DNA, the CDR3 is TGTGCCAGCAGCCACCCGGGACAGGGTAGCTACGAGCAGTACTTC.

The count of this clone is one. The chain joins TRBV10-3 to TRBJ2-3; no definite D call. The CDR3 spans 13 residues. CDR1 is ENHRY, CDR2 SYGVKD, per germline. Between the trimmed V and J ends, which lost 6 bases and 6 bases, there was a span of 13 bases. Written as DNA, the CDR3 is TGTGCCATCAGCCTTAACCTTGCGGATACGCAGTATTTT. Protein: CAISLNLADTQYF.

The gene calls are TRBV7-2 and TRBJ1-2; a weak D match, TRBD1 (5 bases). There are 12 residues in the CDR3. Germline values: CDR1 SGHTA, CDR2 FQGNSA. V lost 5 bases to trimming and J lost 5 bases, with 9 bases between them. CDR3 residues: CASSPRVYGYTF. The CDR3 bases are TGTGCCAGCAGCCCCAGGGTTTATGGCTACACCTTC.

The sample holds one count of this clone. The chain has TRBV9 and TRBJ2-2, with 12 bases matching TRBD2. Losses at the gene ends were 3 bases for V and 4 bases for J; bases not matched to a gene: 4. The V gene's germline CDR1 is SGDLS and CDR2 YYNGEE. This CDR3 contains 16 residues. The DNA for the CDR3 is TGTGCCAGCAGCGAACCGACTAGCGGGGGCACCGGGGAGCTGTTTTTT. This translates into CASSEPTSGGTGELFF. The variable domain in full, completed from reference TRBV9 and TRBJ2-2, reads DSGVTQTPKHLITATGQRVTLRCSPRSGDLSVYWYQQSLDQGLQFLIQYYNGEERAKGNILERFSAQQFPDLHSELNLSSLELGDSALYFCASSEPTSGGTGELFFGEGSRLTVL.

The genes are TRBV30 and TRBJ2-1, with TRBD2 identical over 9 bases. Trimming took 4 bases from V and 3 from J; bases not matched to a gene: 10. The CDR3 is 16 residues long. The germline CDR1 and CDR2 sequences are GTSNPN and SVGIG (reference sequence). For the CDR3, the DNA is TGTGCCTGGAAGATTAGCGGGGGCCACTACTACAATGAGCAGTTCTTC. It yields the protein CAWKISGGHYYNEQFF.

The J gene is TRBJ1-2, the V gene TRBV7-6; TRBD1 agrees at 7 bases. The V gene end was trimmed by 5 bases and the J gene end by 2 bases; junction bases not matched to a gene: 11. The CDR3 is made up of 16 amino acids. CDR1 SGHVS and CDR2 FNYEAQ come from the germline V gene. CDR3 nucleotides: TGTGCCAGCAGCCCTGGACAGGATCCCACAAACTATGGCTACACCTTC. This encodes CASSPGQDPTNYGYTF.

The V and J genes are TRBV6-5 and TRBJ2-1; 8 bases align to TRBD1. This CDR3 contains 16 residues. Per the germline V gene, CDR1 is MNHEY and CDR2 is SVGAGI. Trimming took 0 bases from V and 9 from J; bases not matched to a gene: 10. CDR3 region: CASSYSFGQGLGEQFF. The CDR3 bases are TGTGCCAGCAGTTACTCGTTCGGACAGGGTCTCGGTGAGCAGTTCTTC.

The rearrangement links TRBV11-3 to TRBJ2-5, with 8 positions matching TRBD2. CDR3 size: 16 residues. Trimming took 1 base from V and 2 from J; bases not matched to a gene: 6. Germline V gene data show CDR1 as SGHNT and CDR2 as YENEEA. In DNA, the CDR3 is TGTGCCAGCAGCTTAGGGGGCGGGGGGCAGCAAGAGACCCAGTACTTC. Amino acids: CASSLGGGGQQETQYF.

V gene TRBV25-1 combines with J gene TRBJ1-2; D call uncertain. V gave up 2 bases and J gave up 2 bases, with 6 bases separating them. Germline V gene data show CDR1 as MGHDK and CDR2 as SYGVNS. The CDR3 consists of 13 residues. The CDR3 sequence: CASSERENYGYTF. CDR3 coding DNA: TGTGCCAGCAGTGAAAGGGAGAACTATGGCTACACCTTC.

CDR3 amino acids: CASGLAGLSSYNEQFF. CDR3 DNA: TGTGCCAGTGGGCTAGCGGGCCTGAGCTCCTACAATGAGCAGTTCTTC. V gene TRBV19 combines with J gene TRBJ2-1; TRBD2 matches 8 bases. From germline, CDR1 is LNHDA and CDR2 SQIVND (reference sequence). The CDR3 has 16 amino acids. With V trimmed by 8 bases and J by 0 bases, 9 bases remained unmatched. The whole variable domain, remainder taken from reference TRBV19 and TRBJ2-1, is DGGITQSPKYLFRKEGQNVTLSCEQNLNHDAMYWYRQDPGQGLRLIYYSQIVNDFQKGDIAEGYSVSREKKESFPLTVTSAQKNPTAFYLCASGLAGLSSYNEQFFGPGTRLTVL.

This clone has at least ten counts. The chain links TRBV13 to TRBJ2-7, with 11 bases lining up with TRBD2. The V gene end was trimmed by 5 bases and the J gene end by 4 bases; junction bases not matched to a gene: 13. This CDR3 has 17 amino acids. CDR1 and CDR2 (germline): PRHDT, FYEKMQ (reference sequence). As DNA, the CDR3 is TGTGCCAGCAGCGGAGAGACTAGCGGGGACACAGGGTACGAGCAGTACTTC. Translation gives CASSGETSGDTGYEQYF.

CDR3 coding DNA: TGCGCCAGCAGCCAGGCTGGGACAGGGGGCGCGGGGACTGAAGCTTTCTTT. It encodes CASSQAGTGGAGTEAFF. This chain uses TRBV4-1 with TRBJ1-1, with TRBD1 matching over 12 bases. Trimming at V came to 3 bases and at J to 5 bases, leaving 10 bases not matched to a gene. The CDR3 contains 17 residues. Germline V CDR1 and CDR2: MGHRA, YSYEKL.

The rearrangement joins TRBV7-9 to TRBJ2-7, with 8 nucleotides matching TRBD1. The germline gives CDR1 SEHNR, CDR2 FQNEAQ (reference sequence). The CDR3 is 18 amino acids. J lost 4 bases, V lost 5 bases, and 19 bases had no gene match. CDR3 coding DNA: TGTGCCAGCAGCACAACACTGCGGGACAGGAGCCCTAAGTACGAGCAGTACTTC. Amino acid sequence: CASSTTLRDRSPKYEQYF. The whole variable domain, remainder taken from reference TRBV7-9 and TRBJ2-7, is DTGVSQNPRHKITKRGQNVTFRCDPISEHNRLYWYRQTLGQGPEFLTYFQNEAQLEKSRLLSDRFSAERPKGSFSTLEIQRTEQGDSAMYLCASSTTLRDRSPKYEQYFGPGTRLTVT.

The CDR3 coding sequence is TGTGCCAGCAAAGAGGGGGGGGCCTCCTACGAGCAGTACTTC. Its translation is CASKEGGASYEQYF. The chain couples TRBV2 to TRBJ2-7, with TRBD2 as a possible D gene (7 bases). Per germline, CDR1 SNHLY and CDR2 FYNNEI. The CDR3 is made up of 14 amino acids. Trimming took off 7 bases at V and 0 bases at J, with 13 bases between the two ends.